A single sample is the source of the 24 T cell receptor beta chains below, sequenced in a study of human T cells and chemical hapten exposure. TCRdb analysed the RACE reads with MiXCR anew, one entry per CDR3 protein. The data contain 65,000 to 85,000 distinct CDR3 sequences, 10% of them singletons. Specified time point: patch test 1, 2 weeks after DPC sensitization. Treatment specified: therapeutic diphenylcyclopropenone sensitization with weekly scalp DPC. The input for sequencing was whole blood, taken in connection with sensitization to the hapten diphenylcyclopropenone (DPC). Receptor source: a woman aged 45 to 65 with alopecia areata. Some clones in this sample may be carry-over from other donors' samples.

V is TRBV7-2 and J is TRBJ2-3; the D gene is possibly TRBD1 (5 bases). Germline values: CDR1 SGHTA, CDR2 FQGNSA. The CDR3 sequence is 15 residues long. V shed 5 bases and J shed 2 bases, with 14 bases lying between them. DNA for the CDR3: TGTGCCAGCAGCCCCGCAGGGCGAGACACAGATACGCAGTATTTT. Encoded protein: CASSPAGRDTDTQYF.

Many counts were recorded for this clonotype. The chain links TRBV20-1 to TRBJ2-2; D is uncertain. Germline-derived CDR1 and CDR2 are DFQATT and SNEGSKA (reference sequence). The length of the CDR3 is 12 residues. Deletions cut 3 bases from V and 1 base from J, with 3 bases between. CDR3 nucleotide sequence: TGCAGTGCTAGTAGGAACACCGGGGAGCTGTTTTTT. This codes for CSASRNTGELFF.

This clonotype was recorded a few times. In DNA form, the CDR3 reads TGCGCCAGCAGCTTGGTTAGCAGCTCCTACGAGCAGTACTTC. It translates to CASSLVSSSYEQYF. V and J are TRBV5-1 and TRBJ2-7; D remains ambiguous. CDR3 length equals 14 residues. Germline V CDR1 and CDR2: SGHRS, YFSETQ. The germline V and J ends were trimmed by 0 bases and 0 bases, with 7 bases remaining between them.

This CDR3 reads CASSRSPTGWGNYGYTF. Here the CDR3 DNA reads TGTGCCAGCAGTCGAAGCCCCACGGGGTGGGGCAACTATGGCTACACCTTC. The chain employs TRBV12-3 or TRBV12-4 and TRBJ1-2; a weak D match, TRBD1 (5 bases). The CDR3 sequence is 17 residues long. Deletions cut 5 bases from V and 2 bases from J, with 21 bases between.

This clonotype has only a few counts. The chain has TRBV20-1 and TRBJ2-3; D possibly corresponds to TRBD1 (6 bases). In germline, CDR1 is DFQATT, CDR2 SNEGSKA (reference sequence). The CDR3 runs to 13 residues. The germline V and J ends were trimmed by 5 bases and 4 bases, with 13 bases remaining between them. CDR3 nucleotide sequence: TGCAGTGCTCCCGCCCCAGGGGCAGATACGCAGTATTTT. Translated, it gives CSAPAPGADTQYF.

This clonotype was observed at least ten times. The chain links TRBV5-1 to TRBJ1-1, with a weak D call TRBD1 (5 bases). V gave up 3 bases and J gave up 5 bases, with 17 bases separating them. Germline CDR1 reads SGHRS; CDR2 reads YFSETQ. The CDR3 has 15 residues. DNA for the CDR3: TGCGCCAGCAGCTGGGCCGGGACGGAGGTGACTGAAGCTTTCTTT. Protein product: CASSWAGTEVTEAFF.

V and J are TRBV18 and TRBJ2-1; 12 nucleotides match TRBD2. The V segment lost 5 bases and the J segment 9 bases; nucleotides outside the gene matches: 5. Germline CDR1 reads KGHSH; CDR2 reads LQKENI. This CDR3 contains 14 residues. CDR3 in DNA: TGTGCCAGCTCAGCTGGGACTAGCGGGTTTGAGCAGTTCTTC. It encodes CASSAGTSGFEQFF.

This clonotype was seen ten or more times. CDR3 residues: CASTDLLRGYTF. The CDR3 nucleotides read TGTGCCAGTACCGACCTCCTCCGGGGCTACACCTTC. The chain has TRBV19 and TRBJ1-2; D not resolved. V was pared by 7 bases and J by 8 bases, with 14 bases between. Germline V lookup: CDR1 LNHDA, CDR2 SQIVND (reference sequence). The CDR3 extends over 12 amino acids.

This clonotype was observed a few times. The chain links TRBV11-2 to TRBJ2-1, with 8 bases identical to TRBD2. The V segment lost 4 bases and the J segment 3 bases; nucleotides outside the gene matches: 8. Germline V gives CDR1 SGHAT, CDR2 FQNNGV. CDR3 size: 16 residues. CDR3 sequence: CASSSSLAGVYNEQFF. CDR3 bases: TGTGCCAGCAGCTCCTCTCTAGCGGGTGTCTACAATGAGCAGTTCTTC.

This clonotype appeared many times. This chain connects TRBV6-2 or TRBV6-3 to TRBJ2-2; no firm D call. Per germline, CDR1 MNHEY and CDR2 SVGEGT. Deletions cut 0 bases from V and 3 bases from J, with 11 bases between. The CDR3 spans 16 residues. The CDR3 nucleotides are TGTGCCAGCAGTTACTCGATGGGGTTGGACACCGGGGAGCTGTTTTTT. Translating gives CASSYSMGLDTGELFF.

This clonotype has at least ten counts. The chain carries TRBV7-2 and TRBJ2-5; possibly TRBD1 for D (5 bases). Germline V CDR1 and CDR2: SGHTA, FQGNSA. Trimming took off 0 bases at V and 1 base at J, with 12 bases between the two ends. This CDR3 is built from 16 residues. CDR3 sequence (DNA): TGTGCCAGCAGCTTAGCTTGGGTTGACAGCCAAGAGACCCAGTACTTC. Its translation is CASSLAWVDSQETQYF.

The V and J genes are TRBV29-1 and TRBJ2-3; D might be TRBD2 (5 bases). The CDR3 spans 10 residues. Germline CDR1 is SQVTM and CDR2 is ANQGSEA. CDR3 in amino acids: CGGGSDTQYF. The CDR3 nucleotides are TGCGGCGGAGGATCAGATACGCAGTATTTT.

The chain links TRBV30 to TRBJ2-7; tentatively, D is TRBD1 (5 bases). Trimming cost V 2 bases and J 2 bases, with 16 bases left between them. CDR1 GTSNPN and CDR2 SVGIG come from the germline V gene (reference sequence). The CDR3 is 15 amino acids. CDR3 bases: TGTGCCTGGAGTAACTCGGACACTTTTCCCTACGAGCAGTACTTC. It codes for CAWSNSDTFPYEQYF.

This chain links TRBV7-8 with TRBJ2-3; unclear D gene. Trimming removed 5 bases from V and 2 bases from J, with 11 bases in between. The germline gives CDR1 SGHVS, CDR2 FQNEAQ. CDR3 length equals 14 residues. The CDR3, as DNA: TGTGCCAGCAGCCCCCGACCTACCACAGATACGCAGTATTTT. The encoded protein is CASSPRPTTDTQYF.

This clonotype showed up just a few times. This chain joins TRBV6-6 and TRBJ2-3; tentatively, D is TRBD1 (5 bases). V was pared by 3 bases and J by 0 bases, with 10 bases between. Germline V gives CDR1 MNHNY, CDR2 SVGAGI (reference sequence). The CDR3 sequence is 15 residues long. CDR3 protein: CASSYGQGSTDTQYF. DNA for the CDR3: TGTGCCAGCAGTTATGGGCAGGGTAGCACAGATACGCAGTATTTT.

V is TRBV12-3 or TRBV12-4 and J is TRBJ1-1; D remains unclear. This CDR3 region has 12 residues. The germline V and J ends were trimmed by 3 bases and 10 bases, with 12 bases remaining between them. CDR3: CASSLGGQAAFF. The CDR3 region has the DNA TGTGCCAGCAGTTTGGGTGGGCAGGCAGCTTTCTTT.

Only a few counts were recorded for this clonotype. The chain joins TRBV20-1 to TRBJ2-3; no firm D call. This CDR3 contains 15 residues. Germline CDR1 DFQATT, CDR2 SNEGSKA (reference sequence). With 0 bases removed from V and 4 bases from J, the gap between germline ends came to 14 bases. CDR3 protein: CSARDPAPGADTQYF. For the CDR3, the DNA is TGCAGTGCTAGAGACCCAGCGCCTGGGGCAGATACGCAGTATTTT.

This clonotype was counted a few times. The CDR3 DNA is TGTGCCAGCAGGCCGGGACAGGCCCTCTCTGGGGCCAACGTCCTGACTTTC. It encodes CASRPGQALSGANVLTF. The V gene is TRBV12-3 or TRBV12-4, the J gene TRBJ2-6, with 8 nucleotides matching TRBD1. Trimming at V came to 6 bases and at J to 0 bases, leaving 7 bases not matched to a gene. The CDR3 has 17 residues.

This clonotype showed up many times. This chain links TRBV19 with TRBJ2-2; TRBD2 is a possible D gene (5 bases). Deletions cut 6 bases from V and 0 bases from J, with 14 bases between. The CDR3 covers 16 residues. The germline V gene encodes CDR1 LNHDA and CDR2 SQIVND (reference sequence). Here the CDR3 reads CASSGVQTTNTGELFF. The DNA for the CDR3 is TGTGCCAGTAGCGGGGTCCAAACTACGAACACCGGGGAGCTGTTTTTT.

V and J are TRBV20-1 and TRBJ1-3; the D gene is possibly TRBD1 (6 bases). This CDR3 region has 13 residues. The V gene lost 6 bases and the J gene lost 7 bases, with 16 bases spanning the gap. Looked up from germline, CDR1 is DFQATT and CDR2 is SNEGSKA (reference sequence). As DNA, the CDR3 is TGCAGTGCAGGGGGGGGCGTTGGCAACACCATATATTTT. This gives the protein CSAGGGVGNTIYF.

This clonotype was counted only a few times. This chain links TRBV12-3 or TRBV12-4 with TRBJ1-5, with 7 positions matching TRBD1. Trimming took 5 bases from V and 1 from J; bases not matched to a gene: 8. The CDR3 sequence is 16 residues long. CDR3 sequence (DNA): TGTGCCAGCAGTGTCGATTTACAGGGGAGCAATCAGCCCCAGCATTTT. Amino acid sequence: CASSVDLQGSNQPQHF.

This clonotype was counted ten times or more. This chain joins TRBV7-9 and TRBJ1-2; 8 nucleotides agree with TRBD1. J gave up 6 bases and V 3 bases, and 9 bases lay outside the gene matches. This CDR3 is 15 amino acids long. Germline CDR1 is SEHNR and CDR2 is FQNEAQ (reference sequence). Written as DNA, the CDR3 is TGTGCCAGCAGCTTCAGGACAGGGCACTCCGATGGCTACACCTTC. Its protein product is CASSFRTGHSDGYTF.

This clonotype occurred a few times. This chain uses TRBV5-6 with TRBJ1-3; unclear D gene. Germline V gene lookup returns CDR1 SGHDT and CDR2 YYEEEE. V shed 2 bases and J shed 0 bases, with 9 bases lying between them. This CDR3 has 15 residues. This CDR3 reads CASSLYQISGNTIYF. DNA for the CDR3: TGTGCCAGCAGCTTATATCAGATCTCTGGAAACACCATATATTTT.

In its sample, this clonotype was seen a few times. The chain couples TRBV24-1 to TRBJ2-3; possible D gene TRBD1, 6 bases. Trimming shortened V by 2 bases and J by 6 bases, and 14 bases separated the two germline ends. The CDR3 is made up of 15 amino acids. Germline V gene sequence: CDR1 KGHDR, CDR2 SFDVKD. The CDR3: CATSDSGHPGDTQYF. The CDR3 DNA reads as TGTGCCACCAGTGATTCGGGACACCCCGGCGATACGCAGTATTTT.